The 22 T cell receptor beta chains presented below share a single source sample, sequenced in a study of T cell responses to AZD1222 COVID-19 vaccine. TCRdb's copy holds only in-frame clones and misses some; the assay was immunoSEQ multiplex PCR. The data hold more than 120,000 clones, with 85% to 95% observed a single time. This specimen was peripheral blood, taken 28 days after the second AZD1222 dose. These receptors were taken from an adult who received the AZD1222 COVID-19 vaccine.

The rearrangement links TRBV12-3 or TRBV12-4 to TRBJ1-4; D not resolved. Trimming removed 3 bases at V and 6 bases at J, with 8 bases between. The CDR3 has 13 amino acids. Here the CDR3 DNA reads TGTGCCAGCAGTTTCGGAGGGTATGAAAAACTGTTTTTT. Amino acids: CASSFGGYEKLFF.

The chain couples TRBV21-1 to TRBJ1-1; TRBD1, the table's D call, lacks a check against the DNA. TRBV21-1 is tagged as a pseudogene. The CDR3 consists of 12 residues. In DNA form, the CDR3 reads TGTGCCAGCAGCGACAGGGGCCCTGAAGCTTTCTTT. As protein: CASSDRGPEAFF.

The gene calls are TRBV5-6 and TRBJ1-2, with 7 bases lining up with TRBD1. The CDR3 runs to 14 residues. J gave up 0 bases and V 2 bases, and 1 base lay outside the gene matches. CDR1 and CDR2 (germline): SGHDT, YYEEEE. This CDR3 reads CASSLGTANYGYTF. The CDR3 nucleotides are TGTGCCAGCAGCTTAGGGACAGCTAACTATGGCTACACCTTC.

The chain carries TRBV10-1 and TRBJ1-1; D not resolved. The CDR3 length is 14 residues. The germline V gene has CDR1 WNHNN and CDR2 SYGVQD (reference sequence). V was trimmed by 4 bases and J by 7 bases, leaving 16 bases between them. The CDR3 spells CASSAAYGNVEAFF. The CDR3 DNA follows: TGCGCCAGCAGTGCGGCTTACGGGAACGTTGAAGCTTTCTTT.

This chain links TRBV5-5 with TRBJ2-5; no firm D call. CDR3 size: 14 residues. Looked up from germline, CDR1 is SGHKS and CDR2 is YYEKEE (reference sequence). V lost 3 bases and J 5 bases, leaving 14 bases between the germline ends. The CDR3: CASSSLPSAETQYF. As DNA, the CDR3 is TGTGCCAGCAGCTCTCTCCCTTCGGCGGAGACCCAGTACTTC.

The chain couples TRBV20-1 to TRBJ1-4; D not certain. CDR3 length: 14 residues. In germline, CDR1 is DFQATT, CDR2 SNEGSKA (reference sequence). Trimming removed 3 bases from V and 10 bases from J, with 18 bases in between. CDR3 coding DNA: TGCAGTGCTAGTTCCGCCGAGGACTTGGGAAAACTGTTTTTT. Amino acid sequence: CSASSAEDLGKLFF.

This CDR3 is CSVEVDQRGIRYEQYF. CDR3 sequence (DNA): TGCAGCGTTGAAGTGGACCAGCGGGGCATCCGCTACGAGCAGTACTTC. The chain joins TRBV29-1 to TRBJ2-7, with TRBD2 identical over 7 bases. CDR1 and CDR2 (germline): SQVTM, ANQGSEA. The CDR3 runs to 16 residues. Germline trimming cut 1 base from V and 3 bases from J; bases unmatched to any gene: 12.

The chain joins TRBV29-1 to TRBJ2-2, with 7 bases that match TRBD1. V lost 1 base, J lost 3 bases, and 5 bases stayed unmatched. The CDR3 is 15 residues long. Germline CDR1 and CDR2: SQVTM and ANQGSEA. Written as DNA, the CDR3 is TGCAGCGTTGAAGGGAGGACAGGATACACCGGGGAGCTGTTTTTT. Its protein is CSVEGRTGYTGELFF.

CDR3 sequence reads: CASSDSGPNEKLFF. CDR3 DNA: TGTGCCAGCAGCGACTCAGGTCCTAATGAAAAACTGTTTTTT. This chain connects TRBV7-2 to TRBJ1-4; D is ambiguous. V dropped 5 bases and J dropped 3 bases, with 10 bases sitting between them. The germline gives CDR1 SGHTA, CDR2 FQGNSA. The CDR3 has 14 residues.

The chain couples TRBV5-6 to TRBJ2-7; a weak D match, TRBD1 (5 bases). Trimming removed 5 bases from V and 3 bases from J, with 12 bases in between. The CDR3 extends over 13 amino acids. Germline lookup yields CDR1 SGHDT and CDR2 YYEEEE. CDR3 sequence (DNA): TGTGCCAGCAGGCCGAGACAGAACTACGAGCAGTACTTC. Encoded protein: CASRPRQNYEQYF.

The rearrangement links TRBV5-1 to TRBJ1-5; 9 bases match TRBD1. Per germline, CDR1 SGHRS and CDR2 YFSETQ. The CDR3 spans 15 residues. Trimming removed 2 bases from V and 3 bases from J; junction bases left unmatched: 3. In nucleotides, the CDR3 is TGCGCCAGCAGCTTACAGGGGGCCATCAATCAGCCCCAGCATTTT. Protein product: CASSLQGAINQPQHF.

The chain joins TRBV7-3 to TRBJ1-3, with a possible D match to TRBD1 (5 bases). The V gene's germline CDR1 is SGHTA and CDR2 FQGTGA. V lost 9 bases, J lost 1 base, and 10 bases lay in between. CDR3 length equals 13 residues. CDR3 residues: CASQQESGNTIYF. For the CDR3, the DNA is TGTGCCAGTCAACAGGAGTCTGGAAACACCATATATTTT.

The chain joins TRBV4-2 to TRBJ2-1; maybe TRBD2 (5 bases). Germline V gene sequence: CDR1 LGHNA, CDR2 YNFKEQ. Trimming removed 0 bases from V and 5 bases from J, with 8 bases in between. This CDR3 has 14 amino acids. CDR3 bases: TGTGCCAGCAGCCAAGAGAGGGAGAACAATGAGCAGTTCTTC. Encoded protein: CASSQERENNEQFF.

In its sample, this clone was seen once. The V call is TRBV3-1 (or the pseudogene TRBV3-2), the J call TRBJ2-2; 8 bases are shared with TRBD2. J lost 8 bases, V lost 1 base, and 6 bases had no gene match. The CDR3 runs 15 residues. Germline CDR1 is LGHDT and CDR2 is YNNKEL (reference sequence). The DNA of the CDR3 is TGTGCCAGCAGCCAAGGGGTCTCTAGCGGGGGGGAGCTGTTTTTT. Its protein product is CASSQGVSSGGELFF.

The V call is TRBV27, the J call TRBJ1-2; TRBD1 agrees at 9 bases. The CDR3 totals 15 residues. The V and J ends lost 7 bases and 4 bases, in that order; junction bases with no gene match: 10. Germline V gene sequence: CDR1 MNHEY, CDR2 SMNVEV (reference sequence). The CDR3 sequence is CASTRTGEGFYGYTF. CDR3 nucleotides: TGTGCCAGCACCCGGACAGGGGAGGGATTCTATGGCTACACCTTC.

The CDR3 coding sequence is TGTGCCAGCAGCCACAGCCTCTTTTACTACGAGCAGTACTTC. This sequence encodes CASSHSLFYYEQYF. The chain has TRBV5-6 and TRBJ2-7; D call uncertain. Germline V gene lookup returns CDR1 SGHDT and CDR2 YYEEEE. Trimming stripped 4 bases from V and 3 bases from J, with 14 bases between. This CDR3 region has 14 residues.

Notes on this clone: Mismatch with germline at one junction end may stem from a read error. The gene calls are TRBV4-1 and TRBJ2-1; 10 nucleotides align to TRBD2. The CDR3 consists of 16 residues. Germline CDR1 MGHRA, CDR2 YSYEKL. The CDR3 DNA reads TGCGCCAGCAGCTCAACCGGGACTAGCGCTTACAGTGAGCAGTTCTTC. Residues: CASSSTGTSAYSEQFF.

V gene TRBV5-1 combines with J gene TRBJ2-7; D is ambiguous. V shed 0 bases and J shed 7 bases, with 14 bases lying between them. Germline V CDR1 and CDR2: SGHRS, YFSETQ. There are 14 residues in the CDR3. CDR3 bases: TGCGCCAGCAGCTTGGAACCCGCGGAGATTGAGCAGTACTTC. Encoded protein: CASSLEPAEIEQYF.

This chain uses TRBV5-1 with TRBJ1-1; TRBD1 might be the D (5 bases). Germline V gives CDR1 SGHRS, CDR2 YFSETQ. The CDR3 covers 15 residues. V was trimmed by 4 bases and J by 5 bases, leaving 18 bases between them. Here the CDR3 reads CASSPATGGETEAFF. Written as DNA, the CDR3 is TGCGCCAGCAGCCCGGCCACAGGAGGAGAGACTGAAGCTTTCTTT.

The chain joins TRBV10-3 to TRBJ2-7; 8 nucleotides align to TRBD2. In germline, CDR1 is ENHRY, CDR2 SYGVKD. With 10 bases clipped from V and 0 bases from J, the junction kept 8 bases outside the gene matches. The CDR3 covers 14 residues. CDR3 nucleotide sequence: TGTGCCACAACGGGGGGGCCCAGCTCCTACGAGCAGTACTTC. Translated: CATTGGPSSYEQYF.

The chain employs TRBV7-9 and TRBJ1-4; D is unclear. The germline CDR1 and CDR2 sequences are SEHNR and FQNEAQ (reference sequence). With 6 bases removed from V and 7 bases from J, the gap between germline ends came to 15 bases. The CDR3 sequence is 14 residues long. Written as DNA, the CDR3 is TGTGCCAGCAGACACGGACCGGGCGGTGAAAAACTGTTTTTT. Amino acids: CASRHGPGGEKLFF.

V and J are TRBV11-2 and TRBJ2-1; TRBD2 matches 10 bases. V was pared by 10 bases and J by 0 bases, with 6 bases of the junction left unmatched. Germline V gene data show CDR1 as SGHAT and CDR2 as FQNNGV. There are 15 residues in the CDR3. This CDR3 reads CAIARLAGSYNEQFF. Written as DNA, the CDR3 is TGTGCCATCGCCCGACTAGCGGGCTCCTACAATGAGCAGTTCTTC. Drawing the rest from reference TRBV11-2 and TRBJ2-1, the complete variable domain is EAGVAQSPRYKIIEKRQSVAFWCNPISGHATLYWYQQILGQGPKLLIQFQNNGVVDDSQLPKDRFSAERLKGVDSTLKIQPAKLEDSAVYLCAIARLAGSYNEQFFGPGTRLTVL.